Sequencing of this TCR beta chain was carried out in a study of chemoradiotherapy in HPV16-positive cancers. Study details: Functional T-cell assays on a couple of HPV16-positive patients' cells defined candidate HPV-specific clones and common TCR motifs.

Germline V gene lookup returns CDR1 MNHNS and CDR2 SASEGT. V gave up 1 base and J gave up 0 bases, with 19 bases separating them. CDR3 length equals 19 residues. Repeated repertoire sampling spanned the course of chemoradiotherapy. On this clone: Its antigen is as yet unknown.

Whole-study findings and limits: During treatment, candidate HPV-specific clones and E7-related motifs expanded in tumor. Functional assays defining HPV-specific T cells used only a couple of HPV16-positive patients.

Here immunoSEQ multiplex PCR was the method, and the copy in TCRdb shows in-frame clones only, minus some. The sample records 35,000 to 45,000 clones, roughly 77% being singletons. This receptor was obtained from a human donor with HPV-associated anogenital cancer. The specimen was blood, collected from a patient who underwent chemoradiotherapy. V and J are TRBV6-1 and TRBJ1-5; tentatively, D is TRBD1 (6 bases). Here the CDR3 reads CASSEVRGHGGYSNQPQHF. The CDR3 bases are TGTGCCAGCAGTGAAGTACGGGGGCATGGCGGTTATAGCAATCAGCCCCAGCATTTT.